Listed below are T cell receptor beta chains from one sample, sequenced in a study of cytotoxic CD8 clonotypes in ibrutinib-treated CLL. Measured with immunoSEQ multiplex PCR; TCRdb has only the in-frame clones, and not every one. Among 40,000 or so clones listed, approximately 65% were seen once. This sample comprised PBMCs, obtained after 24 months of ibrutinib treatment. These receptors were taken from a human donor with chronic lymphocytic leukemia. Each CDR3 is given without its conserved first and last residue. The order of the fields is V gene, J gene, CDR3 length, CDR3 protein.

TRBV28	TRBJ2-3	14	ASSLLAGGSTDTQY
TRBV19	TRBJ1-4	16	ASRKGRGGHGDVEKLF
TRBV7-8	TRBJ2-2	11	ASSLWGTGELF
TRBV5-6	TRBJ2-7	13	ASSSSGGASYEQY
TRBV2	TRBJ2-1	11	ASLGTGSDEQF
TRBV4-2	TRBJ2-7	14	ASSQDRSGGAYEQY
TRBV19	TRBJ1-3	11	ASTKQNGNTIY
TRBV6-5	TRBJ2-7	14	ASSYSVTSVSYEQY
TRBV5-1	TRBJ2-5	10	ASSFTGETQY
TRBV19	TRBJ1-2	12	ASSIGGTASDYT
TRBV28	TRBJ2-1	12	ASSYRSGGPEQF
TRBV13	TRBJ2-5	14	ASSSTTSGEQETQY
TRBV2	TRBJ1-2	8	ASSTDGYT
TRBV6-1	TRBJ1-2	11	ASSEGRNYGYT
TRBV14	TRBJ1-2	12	ASSQIGTGVGYT
TRBV15	TRBJ1-6	16	ATSDGQGASSYNSPLH
TRBV27	TRBJ1-2	13	ASSRAARTNYGYT
TRBV2	TRBJ2-3	13	ASEEPTASTDTQY
TRBV11-2	TRBJ2-7	15	ASSSPYPRGTTYEQY
TRBV7-2	TRBJ1-3	12	ASSLDFSGNTIY
TRBV29-1	TRBJ2-3	12	SVRSSGYTDTQY
TRBV7-3	TRBJ2-2	10	ASSLSPGELF
TRBV28	TRBJ2-1	13	ASSLAGTNYNEQF
TRBV2	TRBJ1-1	10	ASSRTRTEAF
TRBV2	TRBJ1-2	14	ASSEVRPGGNYGYT
TRBV6-6	TRBJ2-5	12	ASSLDRSQETQY
TRBV2	TRBJ1-2	9	ANRDGYGYT
TRBV5-1	TRBJ2-7	13	ASSLTAEGFYEQY
TRBV6-1	TRBJ2-7	9	ASRIVDEQY
TRBV19	TRBJ1-1	12	ASSKDRVGSEAF
TRBV11-1	TRBJ2-1	13	ASSSKAGVSNEQF
TRBV7-6	TRBJ1-1	9	ASGTGTEAF
TRBV19	TRBJ1-2	13	ASRSIGGTNYGYT
TRBV5-4	TRBJ2-3	13	ASSLAGVVGDTQY
TRBV6-5	TRBJ2-1	13	ASSRRGPLGSEQF
TRBV19	TRBJ2-5	13	ASSIDRTGQETQY
TRBV18	TRBJ2-7	11	ASSPGGSYEQY
TRBV2	TRBJ1-4	9	ASTGNEKLF
TRBV7-2	TRBJ2-3	13	ASSPIMTTQDTQY
TRBV18	TRBJ1-4	11	ASSQGGGEKLF